The present T cell receptor (beta chain) was sequenced within a study of OX40 agonist ivuxolimab in advanced cancers. Study at large: Dose-escalation patients had hepatocellular carcinoma, melanoma, renal cell or head and neck cancer. Whole-study results and caveats: The work left the antigen specificity of expanded peripheral T cells undetermined.

Germline V gives CDR1 SGHTA, CDR2 FQGNSA. The CDR3 has 13 amino acids. V was clipped by 3 bases and J by 3 bases; unmatched bases: 0. Note on this clone: As yet, its antigen is unknown.

The data were produced by immunoSEQ multiplex PCR, yet TCRdb's version contains in-frame clones alone and is incomplete. Among about 88,000 clones listed, about 86% were seen once. This receptor was taken from an adult with an advanced solid tumor such as melanoma, head and neck, liver or kidney cancer. The chain recombines TRBV7-2 with TRBJ2-7, with TRBD1 matching over 9 bases. The sample here was CD4+ or CD8+ T cells sorted from blood, taken in a trial of the OX40 agonist ivuxolimab. CDR3 DNA: TGTGCCAGCAGCTTGGACAGGGGCTACGAGCAGTACTTC. It is translated as CASSLDRGYEQYF.